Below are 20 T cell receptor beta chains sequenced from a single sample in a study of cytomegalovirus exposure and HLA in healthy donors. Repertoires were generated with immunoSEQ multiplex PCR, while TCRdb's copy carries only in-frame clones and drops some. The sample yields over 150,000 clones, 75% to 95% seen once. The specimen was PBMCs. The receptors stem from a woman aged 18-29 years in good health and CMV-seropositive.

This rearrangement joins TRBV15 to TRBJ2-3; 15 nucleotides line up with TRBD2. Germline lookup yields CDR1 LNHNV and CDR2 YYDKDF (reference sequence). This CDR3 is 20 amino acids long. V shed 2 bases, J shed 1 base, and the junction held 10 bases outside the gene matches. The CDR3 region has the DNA TGTGCCACCAGCAGATCCGCCGGGACTAGCGGGGGGAAGGGCACAGATACGCAGTATTTT. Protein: CATSRSAGTSGGKGTDTQYF.

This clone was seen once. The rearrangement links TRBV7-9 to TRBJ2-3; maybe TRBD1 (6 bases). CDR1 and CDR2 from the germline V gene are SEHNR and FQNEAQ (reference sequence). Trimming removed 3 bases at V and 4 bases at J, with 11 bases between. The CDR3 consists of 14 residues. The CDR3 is CASSFGGQSDTQYF. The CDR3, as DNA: TGTGCCAGCAGCTTCGGTGGACAGTCAGATACGCAGTATTTT.

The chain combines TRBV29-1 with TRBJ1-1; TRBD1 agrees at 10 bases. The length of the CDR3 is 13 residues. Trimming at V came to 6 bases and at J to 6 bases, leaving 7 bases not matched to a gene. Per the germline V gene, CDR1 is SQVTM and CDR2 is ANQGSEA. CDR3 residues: CSVPGQGFAEAFF. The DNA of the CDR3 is TGCAGCGTACCGGGACAGGGGTTCGCTGAAGCTTTCTTT.

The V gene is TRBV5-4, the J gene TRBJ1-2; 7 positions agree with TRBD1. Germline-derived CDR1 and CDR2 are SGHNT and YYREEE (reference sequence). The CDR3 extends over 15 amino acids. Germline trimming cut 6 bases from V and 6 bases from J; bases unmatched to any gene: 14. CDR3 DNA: TGTGCCAGCACCAGACGAACCGGGACAGCTGATGGCTACACCTTC. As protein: CASTRRTGTADGYTF.

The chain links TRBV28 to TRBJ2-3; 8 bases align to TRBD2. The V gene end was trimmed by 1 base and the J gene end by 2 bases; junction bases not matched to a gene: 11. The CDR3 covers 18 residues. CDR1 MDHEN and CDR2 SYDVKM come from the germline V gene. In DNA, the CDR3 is TGTGCCAGCAGTTTATTCACTAGCGGCTCCACACACACAGATACGCAGTATTTT. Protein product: CASSLFTSGSTHTDTQYF.

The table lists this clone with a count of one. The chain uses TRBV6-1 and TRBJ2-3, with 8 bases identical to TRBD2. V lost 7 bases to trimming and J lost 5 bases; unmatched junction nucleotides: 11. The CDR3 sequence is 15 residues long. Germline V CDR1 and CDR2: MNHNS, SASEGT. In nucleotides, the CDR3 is TGTGCCAGCAATCGACTAGCGTCACCTGGAGATACGCAGTATTTT. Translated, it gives CASNRLASPGDTQYF.

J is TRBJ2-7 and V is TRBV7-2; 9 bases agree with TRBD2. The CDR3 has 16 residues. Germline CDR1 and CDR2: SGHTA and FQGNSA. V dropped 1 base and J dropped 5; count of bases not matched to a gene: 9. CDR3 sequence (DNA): TGTGCCAGCAGCTTAGAGGCCGAGCGGGGGGCTCACGAGCAGTACTTC. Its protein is CASSLEAERGAHEQYF.

The CDR3 bases are TGTGCAAGTCGCTTAGCTACCCAGCAGGGTAAGGACACCGGGGAGCTGTTTTTT. Its translation: CASRLATQQGKDTGELFF. This chain links TRBV12-2 with TRBJ2-2; no check of the table's D call, TRBD1, against the DNA was made. TRBV12-2 is tagged as a pseudogene. The CDR3 consists of 18 residues.

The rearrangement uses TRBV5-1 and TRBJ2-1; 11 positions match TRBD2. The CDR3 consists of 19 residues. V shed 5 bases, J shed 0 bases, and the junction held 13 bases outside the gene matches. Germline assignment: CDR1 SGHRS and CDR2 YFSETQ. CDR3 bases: TGCGCCAGCAGGACCAACCGACTAGCGGGACGAAGCTCCTACAATGAGCAGTTCTTC. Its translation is CASRTNRLAGRSSYNEQFF. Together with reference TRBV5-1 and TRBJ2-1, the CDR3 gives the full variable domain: KAGVTQTPRYLIKTRGQQVTLSCSPISGHRSVSWYQQTPGQGLQFLFEYFSETQRNKGNFPGRFSGRQFSNSRSEMNVSTLELGDSALYLCASRTNRLAGRSSYNEQFFGPGTRLTVL.

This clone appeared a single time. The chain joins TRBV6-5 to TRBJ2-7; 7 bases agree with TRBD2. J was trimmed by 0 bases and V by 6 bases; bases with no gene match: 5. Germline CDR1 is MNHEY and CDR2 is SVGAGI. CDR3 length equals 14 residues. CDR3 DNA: TGTGCCAGCAGCAGGGCTAGCGGCTCCTACGAGCAGTACTTC. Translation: CASSRASGSYEQYF.

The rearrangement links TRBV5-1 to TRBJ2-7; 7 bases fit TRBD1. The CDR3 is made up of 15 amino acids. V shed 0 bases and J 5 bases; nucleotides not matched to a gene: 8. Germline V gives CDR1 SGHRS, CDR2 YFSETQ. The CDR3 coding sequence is TGCGCCAGCAGCTTGGCCGGGACAGCAAGGGACGAGCAGTACTTC. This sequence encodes CASSLAGTARDEQYF.

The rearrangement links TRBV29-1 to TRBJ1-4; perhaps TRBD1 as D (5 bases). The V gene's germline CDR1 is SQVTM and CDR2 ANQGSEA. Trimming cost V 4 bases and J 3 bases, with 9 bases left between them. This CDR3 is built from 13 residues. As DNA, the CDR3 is TGCAGCGTTGGGGGCAGGGCTAATGAAAAACTGTTTTTT. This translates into CSVGGRANEKLFF.

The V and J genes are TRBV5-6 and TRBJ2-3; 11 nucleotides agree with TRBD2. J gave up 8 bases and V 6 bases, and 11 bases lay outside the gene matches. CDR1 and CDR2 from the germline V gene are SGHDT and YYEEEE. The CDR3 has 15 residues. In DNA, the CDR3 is TGTGCCAGCACCCCGCTAGCGGGGGGATCGGGTACGCAGTATTTT. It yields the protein CASTPLAGGSGTQYF.

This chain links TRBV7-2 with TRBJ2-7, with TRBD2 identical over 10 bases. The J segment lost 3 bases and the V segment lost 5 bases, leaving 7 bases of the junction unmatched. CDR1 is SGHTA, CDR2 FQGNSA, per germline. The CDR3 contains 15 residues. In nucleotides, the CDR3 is TGTGCCAGCAGCCCCACTAGCGGGGAGGTCTACGAGCAGTACTTC. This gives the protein CASSPTSGEVYEQYF.

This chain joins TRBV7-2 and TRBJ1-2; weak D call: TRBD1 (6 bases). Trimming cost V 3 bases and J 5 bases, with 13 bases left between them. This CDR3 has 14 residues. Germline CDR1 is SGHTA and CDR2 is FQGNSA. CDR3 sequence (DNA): TGTGCCAGCAGCTTTGAGGGGAGGGGGTATGGCTACACCTTC. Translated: CASSFEGRGYGYTF. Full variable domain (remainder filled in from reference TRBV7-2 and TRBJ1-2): GAGVSQSPSNKVTEKGKDVELRCDPISGHTALYWYRQSLGQGLEFLIYFQGNSAPDKSGLPSDRFSAERTGGSVSTLTIQRTQQEDSAVYLCASSFEGRGYGYTFGSGTRLTVV.

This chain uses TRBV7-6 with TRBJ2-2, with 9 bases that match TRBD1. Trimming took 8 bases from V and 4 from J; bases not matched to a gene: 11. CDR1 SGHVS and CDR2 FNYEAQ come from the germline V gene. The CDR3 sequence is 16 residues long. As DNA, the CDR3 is TGTGCCAGCGGAGATGCGGGACAGGGCGCCACCGGGGAGCTGTTTTTT. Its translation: CASGDAGQGATGELFF.

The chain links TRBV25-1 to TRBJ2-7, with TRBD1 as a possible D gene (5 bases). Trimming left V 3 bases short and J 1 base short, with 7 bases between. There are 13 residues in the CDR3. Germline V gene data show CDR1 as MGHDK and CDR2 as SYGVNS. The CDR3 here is CASSDRVSYEQYF. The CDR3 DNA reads TGTGCCAGCAGTGACAGGGTATCCTACGAGCAGTACTTC.

The DNA for the CDR3 is TGTGCCAGCAGCCCGGGGGCGGACAGGACGGATGGCTACACCTTC. This gives the protein CASSPGADRTDGYTF. This chain links TRBV7-9 with TRBJ1-2; 7 bases are shared with TRBD1. This CDR3 has 15 residues. Germline CDR1 reads SEHNR; CDR2 reads FQNEAQ (reference sequence). V was pared by 5 bases and J by 6 bases, with 12 bases of the junction left unmatched.

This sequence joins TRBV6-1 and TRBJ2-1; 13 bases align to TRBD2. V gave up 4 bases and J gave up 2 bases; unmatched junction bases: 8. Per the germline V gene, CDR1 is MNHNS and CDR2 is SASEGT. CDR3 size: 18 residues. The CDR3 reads CASSVVPGLAGTYNEQFF. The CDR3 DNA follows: TGTGCCAGCAGTGTTGTACCGGGACTAGCGGGGACCTACAATGAGCAGTTCTTC.

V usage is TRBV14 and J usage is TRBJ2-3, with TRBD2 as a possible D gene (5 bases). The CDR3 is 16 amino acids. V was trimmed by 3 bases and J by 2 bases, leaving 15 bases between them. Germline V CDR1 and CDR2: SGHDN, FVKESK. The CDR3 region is CASSQVGGVITDTQYF. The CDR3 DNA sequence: TGTGCCAGCAGCCAGGTTGGAGGAGTTATCACAGATACGCAGTATTTT.